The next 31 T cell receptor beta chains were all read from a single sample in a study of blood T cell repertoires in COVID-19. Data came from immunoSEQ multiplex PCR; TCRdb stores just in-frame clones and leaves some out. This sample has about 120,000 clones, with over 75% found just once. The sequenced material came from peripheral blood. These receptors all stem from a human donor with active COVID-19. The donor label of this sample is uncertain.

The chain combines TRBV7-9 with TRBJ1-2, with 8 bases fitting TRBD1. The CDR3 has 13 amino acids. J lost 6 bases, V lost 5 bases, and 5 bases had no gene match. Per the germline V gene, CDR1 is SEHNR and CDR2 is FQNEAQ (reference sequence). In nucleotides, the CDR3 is TGTGCCAGCAGCGAGACAGGGGCAGATGGCTACACCTTC. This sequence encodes CASSETGADGYTF.

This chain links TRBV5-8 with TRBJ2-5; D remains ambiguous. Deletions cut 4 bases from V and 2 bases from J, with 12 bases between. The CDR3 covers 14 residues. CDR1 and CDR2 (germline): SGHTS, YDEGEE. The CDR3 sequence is CASSRGAFQETQYF. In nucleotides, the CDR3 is TGTGCCAGCAGCCGAGGAGCCTTTCAAGAGACCCAGTACTTC. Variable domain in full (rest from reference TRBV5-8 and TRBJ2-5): EAGVTQSPTHLIKTRGQQATLRCSPISGHTSVYWYQQALGLGLQFLLWYDEGEERNRGNFPPRFSGRQFPNYSSELNVNALELEDSALYLCASSRGAFQETQYFGPGTRLLVL.

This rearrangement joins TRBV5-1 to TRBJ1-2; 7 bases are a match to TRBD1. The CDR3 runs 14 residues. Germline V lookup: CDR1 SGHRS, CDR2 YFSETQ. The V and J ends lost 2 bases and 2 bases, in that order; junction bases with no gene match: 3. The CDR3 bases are TGCGCCAGCAGCTTAGACAGGGCAAACTATGGCTACACCTTC. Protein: CASSLDRANYGYTF.

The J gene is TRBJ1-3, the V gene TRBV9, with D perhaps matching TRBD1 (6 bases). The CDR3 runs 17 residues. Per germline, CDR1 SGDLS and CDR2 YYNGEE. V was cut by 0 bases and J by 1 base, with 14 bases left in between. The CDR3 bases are TGTGCCAGCAGCGTAGAGACAGGCGGAAGATCTGGAAACACCATATATTTT. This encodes CASSVETGGRSGNTIYF. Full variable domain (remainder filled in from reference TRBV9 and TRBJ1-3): DSGVTQTPKHLITATGQRVTLRCSPRSGDLSVYWYQQSLDQGLQFLIQYYNGEERAKGNILERFSAQQFPDLHSELNLSSLELGDSALYFCASSVETGGRSGNTIYFGEGSWLTVV.

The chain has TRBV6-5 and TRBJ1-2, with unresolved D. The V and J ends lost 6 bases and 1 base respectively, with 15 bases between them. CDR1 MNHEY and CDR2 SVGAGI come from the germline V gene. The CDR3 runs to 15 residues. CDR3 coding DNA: TGTGCCAGCAGCCGAAGTTTGCGGAGTAACTATGGCTACACCTTC. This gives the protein CASSRSLRSNYGYTF.

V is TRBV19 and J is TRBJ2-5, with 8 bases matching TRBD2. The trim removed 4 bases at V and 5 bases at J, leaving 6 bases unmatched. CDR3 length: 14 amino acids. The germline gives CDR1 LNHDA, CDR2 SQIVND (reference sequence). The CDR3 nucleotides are TGTGCCAGTAGTACGCGCGGGGGGCATGAGACCCAGTACTTC. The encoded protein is CASSTRGGHETQYF. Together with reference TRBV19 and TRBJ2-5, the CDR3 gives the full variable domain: DGGITQSPKYLFRKEGQNVTLSCEQNLNHDAMYWYRQDPGQGLRLIYYSQIVNDFQKGDIAEGYSVSREKKESFPLTVTSAQKNPTAFYLCASSTRGGHETQYFGPGTRLLVL.

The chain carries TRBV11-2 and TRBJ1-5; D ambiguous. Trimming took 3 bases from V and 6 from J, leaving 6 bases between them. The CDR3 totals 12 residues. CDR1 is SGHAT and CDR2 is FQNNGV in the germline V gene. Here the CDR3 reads CASSFRSQPQHF. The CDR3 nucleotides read TGTGCCAGCAGCTTTCGGAGTCAGCCCCAGCATTTT.

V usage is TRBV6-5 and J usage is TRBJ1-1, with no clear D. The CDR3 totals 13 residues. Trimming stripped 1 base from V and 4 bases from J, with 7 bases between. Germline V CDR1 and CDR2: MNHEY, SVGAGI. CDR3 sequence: CASSYFGSTEAFF. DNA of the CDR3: TGTGCCAGCAGTTACTTTGGGAGCACTGAAGCTTTCTTT.

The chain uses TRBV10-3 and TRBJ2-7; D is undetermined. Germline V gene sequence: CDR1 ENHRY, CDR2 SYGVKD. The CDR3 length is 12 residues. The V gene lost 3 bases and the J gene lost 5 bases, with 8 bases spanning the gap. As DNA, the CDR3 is TGTGCCATCAGTGATCATGCTAACGAGCAGTACTTC. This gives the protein CAISDHANEQYF.

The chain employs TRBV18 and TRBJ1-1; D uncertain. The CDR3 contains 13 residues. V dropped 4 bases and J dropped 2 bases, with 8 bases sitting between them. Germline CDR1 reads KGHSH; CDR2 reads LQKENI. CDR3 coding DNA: TGTGCCAGCTCACTAAGCCGTAACACTGAAGCTTTCTTT. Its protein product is CASSLSRNTEAFF.

The CDR3 sequence is CASSRGASGGPSTDTQYF. DNA for the CDR3: TGCGCCAGCAGCCGGGGCGCTAGCGGGGGACCTAGCACAGATACGCAGTATTTT. The gene calls are TRBV5-1 and TRBJ2-3; 10 bases match TRBD2. The CDR3 is 18 residues long. CDR1 SGHRS and CDR2 YFSETQ come from the germline V gene. Unmatched junction bases numbered 11, after V lost 4 bases and J lost 0 bases.

The CDR3 spells CASSRTTGTDGYTF. The CDR3 DNA reads as TGCGCCAGCAGCCGGACAACAGGAACAGATGGCTACACCTTC. The V gene is TRBV4-1, the J gene TRBJ1-2; tentatively, D is TRBD1 (5 bases). CDR1 MGHRA and CDR2 YSYEKL come from the germline V gene. The CDR3 is made up of 14 amino acids. The V end was cut by 4 bases, the J end by 6 bases, with 15 bases between.

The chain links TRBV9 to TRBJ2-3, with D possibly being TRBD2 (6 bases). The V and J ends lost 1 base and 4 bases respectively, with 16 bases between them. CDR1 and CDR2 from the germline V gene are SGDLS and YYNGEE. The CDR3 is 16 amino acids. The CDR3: CASSVSGRGWADTQYF. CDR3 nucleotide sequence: TGTGCCAGCAGCGTATCTGGGCGGGGTTGGGCAGATACGCAGTATTTT.

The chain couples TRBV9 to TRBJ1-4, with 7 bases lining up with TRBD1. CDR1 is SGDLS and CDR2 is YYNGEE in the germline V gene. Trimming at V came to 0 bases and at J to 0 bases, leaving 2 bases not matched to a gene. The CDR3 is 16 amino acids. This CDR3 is CASSVGGTATNEKLFF. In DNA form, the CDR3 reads TGTGCCAGCAGCGTAGGGGGGACAGCAACTAATGAAAAACTGTTTTTT. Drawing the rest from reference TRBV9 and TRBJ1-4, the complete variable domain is DSGVTQTPKHLITATGQRVTLRCSPRSGDLSVYWYQQSLDQGLQFLIQYYNGEERAKGNILERFSAQQFPDLHSELNLSSLELGDSALYFCASSVGGTATNEKLFFGSGTQLSVL.

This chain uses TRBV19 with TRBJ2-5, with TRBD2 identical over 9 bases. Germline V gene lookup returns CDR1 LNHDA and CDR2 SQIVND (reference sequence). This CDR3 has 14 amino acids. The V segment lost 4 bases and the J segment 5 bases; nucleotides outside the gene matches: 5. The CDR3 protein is CASSTSGEVETQYF. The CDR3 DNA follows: TGTGCCAGTAGTACTAGCGGGGAAGTTGAGACCCAGTACTTC. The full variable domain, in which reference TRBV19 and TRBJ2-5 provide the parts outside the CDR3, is DGGITQSPKYLFRKEGQNVTLSCEQNLNHDAMYWYRQDPGQGLRLIYYSQIVNDFQKGDIAEGYSVSREKKESFPLTVTSAQKNPTAFYLCASSTSGEVETQYFGPGTRLLVL.

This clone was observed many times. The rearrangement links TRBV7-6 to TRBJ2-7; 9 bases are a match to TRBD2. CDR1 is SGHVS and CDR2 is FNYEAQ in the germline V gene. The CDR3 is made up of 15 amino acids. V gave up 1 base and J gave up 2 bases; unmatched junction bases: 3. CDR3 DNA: TGTGCCAGCAGCTTAGGGCGGGGGGGCCCCTACGAGCAGTACTTC. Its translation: CASSLGRGGPYEQYF.

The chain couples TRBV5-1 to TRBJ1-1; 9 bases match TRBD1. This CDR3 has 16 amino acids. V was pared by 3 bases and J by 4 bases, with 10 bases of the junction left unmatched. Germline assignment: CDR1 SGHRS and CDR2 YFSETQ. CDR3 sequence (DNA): TGCGCCAGCAGCTGGGGGGACAGGGACCGGGGCACTGAAGCTTTCTTT. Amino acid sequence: CASSWGDRDRGTEAFF.

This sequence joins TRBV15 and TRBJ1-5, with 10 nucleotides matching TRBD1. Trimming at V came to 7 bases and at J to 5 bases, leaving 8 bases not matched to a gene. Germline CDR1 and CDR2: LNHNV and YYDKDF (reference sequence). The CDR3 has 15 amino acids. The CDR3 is CATTLDGTGDQPQHF. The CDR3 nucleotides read TGTGCCACCACCCTTGACGGGACAGGGGATCAGCCCCAGCATTTT.

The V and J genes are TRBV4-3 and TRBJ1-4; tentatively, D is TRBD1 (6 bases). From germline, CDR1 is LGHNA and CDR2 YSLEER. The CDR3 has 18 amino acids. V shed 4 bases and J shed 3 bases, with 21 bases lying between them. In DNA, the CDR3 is TGCGCCAGCAGCCGGCGACCCGCAACAGGGAGCCCTAATGAAAAACTGTTTTTT. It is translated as CASSRRPATGSPNEKLFF.

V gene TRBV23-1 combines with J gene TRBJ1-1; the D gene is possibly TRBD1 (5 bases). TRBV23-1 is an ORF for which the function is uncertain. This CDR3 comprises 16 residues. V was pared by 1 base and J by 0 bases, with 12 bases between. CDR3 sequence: CASSQCRGTMNTEAFF. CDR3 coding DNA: TGCGCCAGCAGTCAATGTCGGGGGACCATGAACACTGAAGCTTTCTTT.

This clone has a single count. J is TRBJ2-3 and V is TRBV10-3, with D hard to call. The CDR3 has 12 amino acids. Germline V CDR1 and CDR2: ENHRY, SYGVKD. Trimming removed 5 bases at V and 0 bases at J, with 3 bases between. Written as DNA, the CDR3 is TGTGCCATCAGTCCTAGCACAGATACGCAGTATTTT. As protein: CAISPSTDTQYF.

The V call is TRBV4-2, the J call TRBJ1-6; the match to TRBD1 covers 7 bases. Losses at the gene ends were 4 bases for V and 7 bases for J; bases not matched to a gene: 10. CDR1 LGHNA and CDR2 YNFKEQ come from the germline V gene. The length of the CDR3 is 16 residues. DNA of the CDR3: TGTGCCAGCAGCCGAACTCGGGACAGCCGAAATTCACCCCTCCACTTT. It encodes CASSRTRDSRNSPLHF.

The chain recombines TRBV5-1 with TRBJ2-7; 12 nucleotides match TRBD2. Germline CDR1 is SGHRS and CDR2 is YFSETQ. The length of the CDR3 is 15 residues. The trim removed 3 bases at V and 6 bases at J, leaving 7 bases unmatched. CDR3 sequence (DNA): TGCGCCAGCAGCTCTAGGACTAGCGGGGCCCCCGAGCAGTACTTC. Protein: CASSSRTSGAPEQYF.

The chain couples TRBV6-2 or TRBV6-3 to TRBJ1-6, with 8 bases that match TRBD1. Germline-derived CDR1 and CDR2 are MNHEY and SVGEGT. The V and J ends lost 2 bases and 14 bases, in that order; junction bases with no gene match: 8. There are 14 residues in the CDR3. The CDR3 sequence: CASSYHRTGLSLHF. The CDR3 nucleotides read TGTGCCAGCAGTTACCACCGGACAGGGCTGTCCCTCCACTTT.

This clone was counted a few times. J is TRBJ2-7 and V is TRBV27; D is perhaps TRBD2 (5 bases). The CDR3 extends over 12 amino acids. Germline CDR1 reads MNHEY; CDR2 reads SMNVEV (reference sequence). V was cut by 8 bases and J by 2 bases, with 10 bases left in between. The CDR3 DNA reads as TGTGCCAGCGGACCCGGGGCCTACGAGCAGTACTTC. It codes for CASGPGAYEQYF.

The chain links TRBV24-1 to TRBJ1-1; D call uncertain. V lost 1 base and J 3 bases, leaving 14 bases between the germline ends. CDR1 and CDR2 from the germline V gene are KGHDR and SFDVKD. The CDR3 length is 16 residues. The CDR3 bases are TGTGCCACCAGTGATTTCCCTTGGGTGGAGCACACTGAAGCTTTCTTT. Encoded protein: CATSDFPWVEHTEAFF.

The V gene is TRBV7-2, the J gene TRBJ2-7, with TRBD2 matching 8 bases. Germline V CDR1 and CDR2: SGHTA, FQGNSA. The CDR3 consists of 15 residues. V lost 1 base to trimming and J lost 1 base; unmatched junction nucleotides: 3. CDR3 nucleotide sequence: TGTGCCAGCAGCTTAGTTCGCGGGGGGTCCTACGAGCAGTACTTC. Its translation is CASSLVRGGSYEQYF.

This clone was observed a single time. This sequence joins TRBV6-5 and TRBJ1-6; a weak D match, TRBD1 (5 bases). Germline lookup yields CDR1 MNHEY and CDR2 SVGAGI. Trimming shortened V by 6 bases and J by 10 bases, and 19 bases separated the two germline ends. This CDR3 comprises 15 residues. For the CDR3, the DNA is TGTGCCAGCAGCGCTAACCCTGAACGGGGGTCACCCCTCCACTTT. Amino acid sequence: CASSANPERGSPLHF.

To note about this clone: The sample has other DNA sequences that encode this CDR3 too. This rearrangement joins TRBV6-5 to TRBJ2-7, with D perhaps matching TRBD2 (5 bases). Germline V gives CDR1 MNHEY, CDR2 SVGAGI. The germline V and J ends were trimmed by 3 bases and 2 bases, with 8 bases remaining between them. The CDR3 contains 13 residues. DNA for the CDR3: TGTGCCAGCAGTTATTCGGGGACCTACGAGCAGTACTTC. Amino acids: CASSYSGTYEQYF.

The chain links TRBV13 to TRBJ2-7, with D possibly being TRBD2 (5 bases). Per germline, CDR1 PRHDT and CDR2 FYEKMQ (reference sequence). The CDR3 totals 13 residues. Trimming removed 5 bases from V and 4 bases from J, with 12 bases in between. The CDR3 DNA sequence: TGTGCCAGCAGCCTTAGGACTCGGTACGAGCAGTACTTC. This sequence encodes CASSLRTRYEQYF.

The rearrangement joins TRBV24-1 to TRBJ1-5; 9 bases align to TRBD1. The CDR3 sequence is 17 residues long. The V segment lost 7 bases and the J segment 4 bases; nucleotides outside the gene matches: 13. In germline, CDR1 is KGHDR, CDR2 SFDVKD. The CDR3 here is CATSPFKGTGYNQPQHF. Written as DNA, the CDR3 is TGTGCCACCAGCCCGTTTAAGGGGACAGGGTATAATCAGCCCCAGCATTTT.